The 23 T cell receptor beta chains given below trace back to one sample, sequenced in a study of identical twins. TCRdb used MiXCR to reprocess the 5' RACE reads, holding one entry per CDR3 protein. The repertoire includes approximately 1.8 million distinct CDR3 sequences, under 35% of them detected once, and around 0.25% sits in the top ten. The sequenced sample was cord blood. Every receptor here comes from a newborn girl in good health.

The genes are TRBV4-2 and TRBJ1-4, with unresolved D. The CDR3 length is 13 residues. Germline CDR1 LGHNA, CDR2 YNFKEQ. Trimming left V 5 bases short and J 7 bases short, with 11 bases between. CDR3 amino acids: CASSSMEGEKLFF. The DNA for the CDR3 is TGTGCCAGCAGCTCCATGGAAGGTGAAAAACTGTTTTTT.

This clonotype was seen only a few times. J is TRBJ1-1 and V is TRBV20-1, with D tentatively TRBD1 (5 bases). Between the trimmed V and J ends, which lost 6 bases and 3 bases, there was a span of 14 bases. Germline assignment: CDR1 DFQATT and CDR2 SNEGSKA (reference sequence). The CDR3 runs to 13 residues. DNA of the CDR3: TGCAGTGCGGGGCCCCGACTAGACACTGAAGCTTTCTTT. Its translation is CSAGPRLDTEAFF.

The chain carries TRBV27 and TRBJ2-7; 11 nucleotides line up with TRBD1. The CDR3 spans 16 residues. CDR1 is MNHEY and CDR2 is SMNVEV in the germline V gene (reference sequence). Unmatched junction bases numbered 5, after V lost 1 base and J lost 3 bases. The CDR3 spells CASSLYRDRGFYEQYF. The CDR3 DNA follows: TGTGCCAGCAGTTTATACCGGGACAGGGGGTTCTACGAGCAGTACTTC.

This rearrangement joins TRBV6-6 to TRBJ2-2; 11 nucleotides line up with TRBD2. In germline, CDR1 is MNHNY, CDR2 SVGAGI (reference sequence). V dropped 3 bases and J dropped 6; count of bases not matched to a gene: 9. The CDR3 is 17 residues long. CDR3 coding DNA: TGTGCCAGCAGTTATGGGGCGACTAGCGGGATACCCGGGGAGCTGTTTTTT. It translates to CASSYGATSGIPGELFF.

The CDR3, as DNA: TGTGCCAGCAGCGGACTAGCGGGATCGGGATGGAATGAGCAGTTCTTC. Translating gives CASSGLAGSGWNEQFF. This chain uses TRBV11-2 with TRBJ2-1; 12 nucleotides match TRBD2. After removal of 5 bases from V and 7 bases from J, the junction contained 9 bases not matched to a gene. This CDR3 spans 16 amino acids. CDR1 and CDR2 (germline): SGHAT, FQNNGV.

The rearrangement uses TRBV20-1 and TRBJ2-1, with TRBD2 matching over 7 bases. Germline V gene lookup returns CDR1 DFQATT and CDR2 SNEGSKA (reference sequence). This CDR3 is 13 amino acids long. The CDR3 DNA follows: TGCAGCTGGGAGGGAGGGTGGCTAAATGAGCAGTTCTTC. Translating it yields CSWEGGWLNEQFF.

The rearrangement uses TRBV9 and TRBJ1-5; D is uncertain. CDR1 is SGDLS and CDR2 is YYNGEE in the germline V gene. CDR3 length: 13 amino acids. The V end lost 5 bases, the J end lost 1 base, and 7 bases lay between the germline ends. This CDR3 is CASRKNSNQPQHF. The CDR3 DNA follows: TGTGCCAGCAGGAAAAACAGCAATCAGCCCCAGCATTTT.

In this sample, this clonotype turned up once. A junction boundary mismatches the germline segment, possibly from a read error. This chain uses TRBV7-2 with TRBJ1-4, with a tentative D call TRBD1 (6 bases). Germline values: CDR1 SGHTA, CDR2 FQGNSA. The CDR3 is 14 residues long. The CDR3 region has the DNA TGTGCCAGCAGCTTGGGGGGGGCTAATGGAAAACTGTTTTTT. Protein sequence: CASSLGGANGKLFF. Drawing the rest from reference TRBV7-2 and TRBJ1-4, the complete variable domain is GAGVSQSPSNKVTEKGKDVELRCDPISGHTALYWYRQSLGQGLEFLIYFQGNSAPDKSGLPSDRFSAERTGGSVSTLTIQRTQQEDSAVYLCASSLGGANGKLFFGSGTQLSVL.

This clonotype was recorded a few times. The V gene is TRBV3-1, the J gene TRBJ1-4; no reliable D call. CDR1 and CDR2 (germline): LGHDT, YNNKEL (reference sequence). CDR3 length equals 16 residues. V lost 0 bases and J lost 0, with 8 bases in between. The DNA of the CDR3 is TGTGCCAGCAGCCAAGATACTCCCTCAACTAATGAAAAACTGTTTTTT. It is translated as CASSQDTPSTNEKLFF.

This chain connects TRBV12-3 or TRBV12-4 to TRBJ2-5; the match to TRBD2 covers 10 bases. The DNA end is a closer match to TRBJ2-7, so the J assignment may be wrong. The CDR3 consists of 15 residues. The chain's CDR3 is CASSFLAGDPYEQYF. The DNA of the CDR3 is TGTGCCAGCAGTTTTCTAGCGGGGGATCCTTACGAGCAGTACTTC.

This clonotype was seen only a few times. The CDR3 loop reads CASSHRDIREQYF. The CDR3, as DNA: TGTGCCAGCAGCCACCGGGACATCCGCGAGCAGTACTTC. The V gene is TRBV7-9, the J gene TRBJ2-7, with D perhaps matching TRBD1 (6 bases). Germline V lookup: CDR1 SEHNR, CDR2 FQNEAQ (reference sequence). V shed 5 bases and J shed 6 bases, with 14 bases lying between them. The CDR3 has 13 residues.

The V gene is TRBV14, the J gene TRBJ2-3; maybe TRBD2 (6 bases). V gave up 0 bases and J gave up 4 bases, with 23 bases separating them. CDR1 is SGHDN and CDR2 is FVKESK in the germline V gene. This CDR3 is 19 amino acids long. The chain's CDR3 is CASSQDRVVWTTRADTQYF. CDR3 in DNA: TGTGCCAGCAGCCAAGATCGAGTTGTGTGGACTACACGGGCAGATACGCAGTATTTT.

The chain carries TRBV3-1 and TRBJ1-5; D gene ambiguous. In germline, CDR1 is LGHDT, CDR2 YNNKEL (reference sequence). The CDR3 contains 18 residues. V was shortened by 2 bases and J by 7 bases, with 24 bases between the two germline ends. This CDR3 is CASSQSIRGRGRGQPQHF. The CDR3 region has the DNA TGTGCCAGCAGCCAATCCATTCGTGGCCGAGGGAGAGGCCAGCCCCAGCATTTT.

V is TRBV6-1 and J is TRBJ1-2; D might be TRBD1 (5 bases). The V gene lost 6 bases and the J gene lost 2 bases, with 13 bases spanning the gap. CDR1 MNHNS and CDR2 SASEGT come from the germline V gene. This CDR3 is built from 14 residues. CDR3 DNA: TGTGCCAGCAGGGCACGCCAGGGCAACTATGGCTACACCTTC. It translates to CASRARQGNYGYTF.

This CDR3 reads CASSPGTSLQETQYF. The CDR3 nucleotides read TGTGCCAGCTCACCCGGGACTAGCCTACAAGAGACCCAGTACTTC. This rearrangement joins TRBV18 to TRBJ2-5; 9 bases are a match to TRBD2. Germline V CDR1 and CDR2: KGHSH, LQKENI. The junction had 4 bases not matched to a gene; V was cut back by 3 bases and J by 2 bases. The CDR3 covers 15 residues.

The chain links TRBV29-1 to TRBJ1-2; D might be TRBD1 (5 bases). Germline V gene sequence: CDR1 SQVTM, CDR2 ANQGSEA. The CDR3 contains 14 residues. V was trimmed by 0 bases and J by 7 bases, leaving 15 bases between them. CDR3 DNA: TGCAGCGTTGAAGACGCGGGGGGAGTTCGTGGCTACACCTTC. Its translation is CSVEDAGGVRGYTF.

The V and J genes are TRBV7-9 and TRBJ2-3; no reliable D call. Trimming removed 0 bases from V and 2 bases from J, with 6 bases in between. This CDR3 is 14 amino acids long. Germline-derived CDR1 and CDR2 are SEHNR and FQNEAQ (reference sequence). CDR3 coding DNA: TGTGCCAGCAGCTTAGCATTCACCACAGATACGCAGTATTTT. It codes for CASSLAFTTDTQYF.

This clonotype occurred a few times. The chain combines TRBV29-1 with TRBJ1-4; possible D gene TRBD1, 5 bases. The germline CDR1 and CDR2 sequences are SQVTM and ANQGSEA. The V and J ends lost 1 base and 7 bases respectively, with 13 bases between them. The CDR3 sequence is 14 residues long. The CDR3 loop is CSVEGGIEGEKLFF. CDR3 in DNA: TGCAGCGTTGAAGGGGGGATAGAAGGTGAAAAACTGTTTTTT.

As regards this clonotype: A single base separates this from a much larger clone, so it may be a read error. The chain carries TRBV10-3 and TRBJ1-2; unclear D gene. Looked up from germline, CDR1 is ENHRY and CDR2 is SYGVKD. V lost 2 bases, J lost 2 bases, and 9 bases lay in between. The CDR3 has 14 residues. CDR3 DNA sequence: TGTGCCATCAGTGAGCCAATACAAAACTATGGCTACACCTTC. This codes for CAISEPIQNYGYTF.

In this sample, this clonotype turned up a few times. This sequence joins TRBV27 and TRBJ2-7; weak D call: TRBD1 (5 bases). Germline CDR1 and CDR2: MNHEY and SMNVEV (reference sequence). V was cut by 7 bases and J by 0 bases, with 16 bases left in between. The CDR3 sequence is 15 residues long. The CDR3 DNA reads TGTGCCAGCAAAGCTGGGGCACCGAGCTCCTACGAGCAGTACTTC. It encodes CASKAGAPSSYEQYF.

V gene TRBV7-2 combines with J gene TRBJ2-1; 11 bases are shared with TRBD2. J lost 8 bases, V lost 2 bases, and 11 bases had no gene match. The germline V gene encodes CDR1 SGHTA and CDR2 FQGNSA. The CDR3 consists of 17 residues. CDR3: CASSLRPWTSGSDEQFF. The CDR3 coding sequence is TGTGCCAGCAGCTTAAGGCCATGGACTAGCGGGTCCGATGAGCAGTTCTTC.

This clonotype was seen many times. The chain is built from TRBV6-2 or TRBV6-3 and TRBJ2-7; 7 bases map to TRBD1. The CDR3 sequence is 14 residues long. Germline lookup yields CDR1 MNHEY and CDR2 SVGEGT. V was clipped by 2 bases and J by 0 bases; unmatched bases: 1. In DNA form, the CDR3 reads TGTGCCAGCAGTTACCGGACAGGCTCCTACGAGCAGTACTTC. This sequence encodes CASSYRTGSYEQYF.

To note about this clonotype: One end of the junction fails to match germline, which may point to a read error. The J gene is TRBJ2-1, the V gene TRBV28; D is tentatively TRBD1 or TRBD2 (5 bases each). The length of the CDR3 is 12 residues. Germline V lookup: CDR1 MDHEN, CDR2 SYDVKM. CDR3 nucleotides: TGTGTCAGCGGACGAGGGGTGAGTGAGCAGTTCTTC. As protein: CVSGRGVSEQFF. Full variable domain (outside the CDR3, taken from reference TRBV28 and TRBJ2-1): DVKVTQSSRYLVKRTGEKVFLECVQDMDHENMFWYRQDPGLGLRLIYFSYDVKMKEKGDIPEGYSVSREKKERFSLILESASTNQTSMYLCVSGRGVSEQFFGPGTRLTVL.